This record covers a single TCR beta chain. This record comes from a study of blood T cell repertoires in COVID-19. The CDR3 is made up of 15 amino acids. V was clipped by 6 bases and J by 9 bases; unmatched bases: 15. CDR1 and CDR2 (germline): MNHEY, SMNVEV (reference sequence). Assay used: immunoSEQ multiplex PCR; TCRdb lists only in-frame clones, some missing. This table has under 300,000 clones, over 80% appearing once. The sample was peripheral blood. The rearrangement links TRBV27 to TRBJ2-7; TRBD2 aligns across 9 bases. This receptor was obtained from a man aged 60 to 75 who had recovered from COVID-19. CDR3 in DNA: TGTGCCAGCAGGCGGGGGGGTGACACTTTGAAGACGCAGTACTTC. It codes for CASRRGGDTLKTQYF.